These 18 T cell receptor delta chains originate from one sample sequenced in a study of gamma-delta T cells after stem cell transplantation. TCRdb redid clone calling on the RT-PCR reads using CATT. The profile shows 13,000 or so delta-chain clones, around 30% of them singletons. Sequenced input: gamma-delta T cells. These receptors were obtained from a human donor. It is not recorded whose cells these are; they may come from a transplant donor.

This clone was observed a handful of times. A read error may account for a junction end that differs from germline. The sample holds other DNA sequences that translate to the same CDR3. The CDR3 coding sequence is TGTGCCTGTGACACTTTATACTGGGGGAAAAGCTCCTGGGACACCCGGCAGATGTTTTTC. This translates into CACDTLYWGKSSWDTRQMFF. This chain joins TRDV2 and TRDJ3; 9 nucleotides agree with TRDD3. The germline V gene has CDR1 GEAIGNYY and CDR2 EKD. The CDR3 loop spans 20 amino acids.

The chain employs TRDV2 and TRDJ3; tentative D call: TRDD3 (6 bases). Trimming cost V 3 bases and J 0 bases, with 20 bases left between them. This CDR3 spans 20 amino acids. Germline values: CDR1 GEAIGNYY, CDR2 EKD. CDR3 sequence reads: CACDQDPGDANSWDTRQMFF. Written as DNA, the CDR3 is TGTGCCTGTGACCAGGATCCTGGGGATGCAAACTCCTGGGACACCCGACAGATGTTTTTC.

The chain is built from TRDV2 and TRDJ1, with 10 nucleotides matching TRDD3. This CDR3 is built from 19 residues. Germline assignment: CDR1 GEAIGNYY and CDR2 EKD. V lost 3 bases, J lost 0 bases, and 15 bases stayed unmatched. The chain's CDR3 is CACDLPILGDLVYTDKLIF. The CDR3 nucleotides read TGTGCCTGTGACCTGCCCATACTGGGGGATCTGGTGTACACCGATAAACTCATCTTT.

The rearrangement joins TRDV2 to TRDJ1; D is unclear. Germline V gene lookup returns CDR1 GEAIGNYY and CDR2 EKD. This CDR3 spans 17 amino acids. V lost 1 base, J lost 0 bases, and 17 bases lay in between. CDR3 region: CACDTRGTSLYTDKLIF. The CDR3 nucleotides read TGTGCCTGTGACACTCGAGGGACTTCATTGTACACCGATAAACTCATCTTT.

This clone turned up a few times. Other DNA sequences of this sample code for an identical CDR3. The chain recombines TRDV2 with TRDJ2, with unresolved D. Germline CDR1 GEAIGNYY, CDR2 EKD. V was trimmed by 2 bases and J by 3 bases, leaving 0 bases between them. The length of the CDR3 is 11 residues. The CDR3 reads CACDMTAQLFF. The CDR3 DNA sequence: TGTGCCTGTGACATGACAGCACAACTCTTCTTT.

To note about this clone: At one boundary the junction diverges from the germline segment, which might be a read error. The chain couples TRDV2 to TRDJ2; D possibly corresponds to TRDD3 (5 bases). The CDR3 is 15 residues long. In germline, CDR1 is GEAIGNYY, CDR2 EKD. The CDR3 coding sequence is TGTGCCTGTGACACTGGGGTATGCTTGACATCACAACTCTTCTTT. It translates to CACDTGVCLTSQLFF.

This clone was seen more than once but under ten times. V usage is TRDV2 and J usage is TRDJ3; 13 nucleotides agree with TRDD3. The CDR3 loop spans 20 amino acids. Germline values: CDR1 GEAIGNYY, CDR2 EKD. The trim removed 0 bases at V and 0 bases at J, leaving 4 bases unmatched. The chain's CDR3 is CACDTLLGDTRSWDTRQMFF. The CDR3 nucleotides read TGTGCCTGTGACACCCTACTGGGGGATACGCGCTCCTGGGACACCCGACAGATGTTTTTC.

Only a few counts were recorded for this clone. The V call is TRDV2, the J call TRDJ3; D perhaps matches TRDD3 (5 bases). This CDR3 comprises 18 residues. The germline V gene has CDR1 GEAIGNYY and CDR2 EKD. V was cut by 3 bases and J by 0 bases, with 14 bases left in between. DNA of the CDR3: TGTGCCTGTGACCCTGTACTGGTCATCTCCTGGGACACCCGACAGATGTTTTTC. It specifies CACDPVLVISWDTRQMFF.

This clone has only a few counts. V usage is TRDV1 and J usage is TRDJ1; a weak D match, TRDD3 (5 bases). The CDR3 is 17 amino acids. CDR1 is TSWWSYY and CDR2 is QGS in the germline V gene. The ends were cut back, 3 bases at V and 3 bases at J, with 20 bases in the middle. Written as DNA, the CDR3 is TGTGCTCTTGGGGACCGTTCCCTTTCTACTGGCGCCGATAAACTCATCTTT. Its protein is CALGDRSLSTGADKLIF.

Of note for this clone: Just one base apart from a much larger clone, this may be a read error. This chain joins TRDV2 and TRDJ3, with unresolved D. The CDR3 is 18 amino acids. Per the germline V gene, CDR1 is GEAIGNYY and CDR2 is EKD. The V gene lost 2 bases and the J gene lost 1 base, with 14 bases spanning the gap. The CDR3, as DNA: TGTGCCTGTGACAGGGCGGAGGGACCATCCTGGGACACCCGACAGATGTTTTTC. Amino acid sequence: CACDRAEGPSWDTRQMFF.

This clone was picked up a small number of times. This rearrangement joins TRDV2 to TRDJ1; 7 bases match TRDD3. Germline assignment: CDR1 GEAIGNYY and CDR2 EKD. Trimming at V came to 1 base and at J to 1 base, leaving 2 bases not matched to a gene. The CDR3 sequence is 14 residues long. The CDR3 DNA sequence: TGTGCCTGTGACACGGGGGATTTCACCGATAAACTCATCTTT. It encodes CACDTGDFTDKLIF.

CDR3 in DNA: TGTGCCTGTAGAAACGGAAGGTACTGGGGGATACATTTGGGCACCGATAAACTCATCTTT. Encoded protein: CACRNGRYWGIHLGTDKLIF. This sequence joins TRDV2 and TRDJ1; 12 nucleotides agree with TRDD3. The ends lost 6 bases at V and 1 base at J; junction bases unmatched: 20. Germline CDR1 GEAIGNYY, CDR2 EKD. CDR3 length: 20 residues.

Regarding this clone: At one end the junction does not follow the germline gene, possibly because of a read error. The chain has TRDV2 and TRDJ3; D not certain. There are 21 residues in the CDR3. Germline V gene sequence: CDR1 GEAIGNYY, CDR2 EKD. The CDR3 loop reads CACDHSGLLELRSCDTRQMFF. For the CDR3, the DNA is TGTGCCTGTGACCACTCTGGTCTTTTAGAGCTCAGGTCCTGTGACACCCGACAGATGTTTTTC.

The chain links TRAV29/DV5 to TRDJ3; no definite D call. CDR3 size: 22 residues. V lost 0 bases to trimming and J lost 2 bases, with 27 bases between them. Germline V CDR1 and CDR2: NSMFDY, ISSIKDK. The CDR3 DNA is TGTGCAGCAAGCGTGTTCTTCTCTAGCGGGGTCTCGGGCCCCTGGGACACCCGACAGATGTTTTTC. Translated: CAASVFFSSGVSGPWDTRQMFF.

The CDR3 reads CACDRGLRRGYITDKLIF. The CDR3 DNA reads as TGTGCCTGTGACAGAGGACTACGTCGGGGATACATCACCGATAAACTCATCTTT. The chain has TRDV2 and TRDJ1; the match to TRDD3 covers 8 bases. J was trimmed by 1 base and V by 2 bases; bases with no gene match: 14. The CDR3 contains 18 residues. In germline, CDR1 is GEAIGNYY, CDR2 EKD.

This clone was seen more than once but under ten times. The chain uses TRDV2 and TRDJ3; 8 positions match TRDD3. V lost 0 bases to trimming and J lost 0 bases; unmatched junction nucleotides: 9. CDR3 length: 20 amino acids. Germline CDR1 is GEAIGNYY and CDR2 is EKD. The CDR3 reads CACDTVLGAKSSWDTRQMFF. CDR3 sequence (DNA): TGTGCCTGTGACACCGTACTGGGGGCTAAGAGCTCCTGGGACACCCGACAGATGTTTTTC.

This clone has more than one count but fewer than ten. The chain carries TRDV1 and TRDJ1; D gene uncertain. V shed 2 bases and J shed 0 bases, with 16 bases lying between them. CDR1 is TSWWSYY and CDR2 is QGS in the germline V gene. The CDR3 extends over 17 amino acids. CDR3 sequence reads: CALGEFTRFWHTDKLIF. CDR3 sequence (DNA): TGTGCTCTTGGGGAATTTACGCGGTTTTGGCACACCGATAAACTCATCTTT.

This clone was recorded only once. The chain couples TRDV2 to TRDJ3; TRDD3 agrees at 11 bases. With V trimmed by 0 bases and J by 6 bases, 9 bases remained unmatched. Germline V gene sequence: CDR1 GEAIGNYY, CDR2 EKD. The CDR3 runs 19 residues. The CDR3 nucleotides are TGTGCCTGTGACACCGTACTGGGGGATAATAGCTTGGACACCCGACAGATGTTTTTC. It yields the protein CACDTVLGDNSLDTRQMFF.